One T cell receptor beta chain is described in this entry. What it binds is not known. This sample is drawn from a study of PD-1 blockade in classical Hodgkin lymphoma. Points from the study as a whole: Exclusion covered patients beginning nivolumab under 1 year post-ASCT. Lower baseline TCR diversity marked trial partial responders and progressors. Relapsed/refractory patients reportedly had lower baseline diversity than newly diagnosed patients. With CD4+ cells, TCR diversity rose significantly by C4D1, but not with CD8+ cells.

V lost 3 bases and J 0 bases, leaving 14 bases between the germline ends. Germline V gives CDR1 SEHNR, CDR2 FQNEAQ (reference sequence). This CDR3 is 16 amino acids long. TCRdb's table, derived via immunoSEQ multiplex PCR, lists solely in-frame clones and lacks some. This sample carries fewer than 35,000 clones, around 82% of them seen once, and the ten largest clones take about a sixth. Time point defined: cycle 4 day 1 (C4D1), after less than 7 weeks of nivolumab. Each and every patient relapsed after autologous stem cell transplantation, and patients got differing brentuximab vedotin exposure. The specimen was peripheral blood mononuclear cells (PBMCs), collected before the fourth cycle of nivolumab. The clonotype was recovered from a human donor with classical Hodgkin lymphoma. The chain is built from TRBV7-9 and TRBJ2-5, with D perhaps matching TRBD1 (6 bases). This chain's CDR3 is CASSFLDSWYQETQYF. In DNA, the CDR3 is TGTGCCAGCAGCTTCTTGGACAGTTGGTACCAAGAGACCCAGTACTTC.